The 15 T cell receptor beta chains below all came from one sample that was sequenced in a study of blood T cell repertoires in COVID-19. The protocol was immunoSEQ multiplex PCR, while the TCRdb copy is restricted to in-frame clones and leaves out a portion. The sample holds about 340,000 clones, roughly 85% seen once. Sequencing was carried out using PBMCs or T cells enriched from blood (not recorded which). All receptors come from a woman aged 40 to 50 with acute COVID-19.

The rearrangement uses TRBV7-2 and TRBJ1-3, with TRBD1 identical over 10 bases. After removal of 2 bases from V and 4 bases from J, the junction contained 8 bases not matched to a gene. The CDR3 is made up of 17 amino acids. Germline assignment: CDR1 SGHTA and CDR2 FQGNSA. The CDR3 coding sequence is TGTGCCAGCAGCTTAACCGGACAGGGGGGTCTCGGAAACACCATATATTTT. Protein sequence: CASSLTGQGGLGNTIYF.

J is TRBJ2-7 and V is TRBV27, with 9 bases aligning to TRBD1. Germline loops: CDR1 MNHEY, CDR2 SMNVEV (reference sequence). Trimming removed 1 base from V and 0 bases from J; junction bases left unmatched: 7. The length of the CDR3 is 17 residues. The chain's CDR3 is CASSLYGTGPHSYEQYF. CDR3 DNA: TGTGCCAGCAGTTTATACGGGACAGGGCCCCACTCCTACGAGCAGTACTTC.

The chain is built from TRBV27 and TRBJ2-7, with D possibly TRBD2 on 6 matching bases. V dropped 2 bases and J dropped 2 bases, with 10 bases sitting between them. The CDR3 consists of 14 residues. Germline CDR1 and CDR2: MNHEY and SMNVEV (reference sequence). The CDR3 nucleotides read TGTGCCAGCAGTTTACACGGGGGAACCTACGAGCAGTACTTC. It yields the protein CASSLHGGTYEQYF.

The gene calls are TRBV27 and TRBJ2-7; maybe TRBD1 (6 bases). V was trimmed by 6 bases and J by 3 bases, leaving 15 bases between them. From germline, CDR1 is MNHEY and CDR2 SMNVEV (reference sequence). The CDR3 has 14 amino acids. The DNA for the CDR3 is TGTGCCAGCAGGCTTCACAGGGAGCGCTACGAGCAGTACTTC. Translating gives CASRLHRERYEQYF.

V gene TRBV19 combines with J gene TRBJ1-4; 7 nucleotides match TRBD1. The CDR3 loop spans 14 amino acids. Germline V gene lookup returns CDR1 LNHDA and CDR2 SQIVND (reference sequence). The J segment lost 5 bases and the V segment lost 5 bases, leaving 5 bases of the junction unmatched. The CDR3 nucleotides read TGTGCCAGTAGTGACGGGACAGTCAATGAAAAACTGTTTTTT. Translation: CASSDGTVNEKLFF.

This chain joins TRBV25-1 and TRBJ1-1; no clear D. The CDR3 contains 13 residues. V dropped 4 bases and J dropped 0 bases, with 6 bases sitting between them. The V gene's germline CDR1 is MGHDK and CDR2 SYGVNS. The CDR3 sequence is CASSGYMNTEAFF. CDR3 bases: TGTGCCAGCAGTGGATATATGAACACTGAAGCTTTCTTT. The entire variable domain, with the rest obtained from reference TRBV25-1 and TRBJ1-1, is as follows: EADIYQTPRYLVIGTGKKITLECSQTMGHDKMYWYQQDPGMELHLIHYSYGVNSTEKGDLSSESTVSRIRTEHFPLTLESARPSHTSQYLCASSGYMNTEAFFGQGTRLTVV.

The chain uses TRBV7-2 and TRBJ1-1; TRBD1 matches at 7 bases. V lost 4 bases, J lost 1 base, and 6 bases stayed unmatched. The CDR3 length is 15 residues. The germline V gene encodes CDR1 SGHTA and CDR2 FQGNSA. CDR3 in DNA: TGTGCCAGCAGCTATATGGACAGGCGGAACACTGAAGCTTTCTTT. This encodes CASSYMDRRNTEAFF.

This clone was seen a single time. The V gene is TRBV24-1, the J gene TRBJ1-5, with D possibly being TRBD1 (6 bases). Trimming left V 5 bases short and J 4 bases short, with 17 bases between. Per the germline V gene, CDR1 is KGHDR and CDR2 is SFDVKD. The CDR3 length is 16 residues. The chain's CDR3 is CATSVPPQGRNQPQHF. As DNA, the CDR3 is TGTGCCACCAGTGTTCCACCACAGGGAAGAAATCAGCCCCAGCATTTT.

The chain couples TRBV7-3 to TRBJ2-3; 12 bases match TRBD2. Germline loops: CDR1 SGHTA, CDR2 FQGTGA. CDR3 length: 16 residues. Unmatched junction bases numbered 7, after V lost 5 bases and J lost 4 bases. The CDR3 loop reads CASSPTSGSVADTQYF. CDR3 nucleotide sequence: TGTGCCAGCAGCCCGACTAGCGGGAGTGTGGCAGATACGCAGTATTTT.

This chain links TRBV5-5 with TRBJ2-7; no reliable D call. This CDR3 has 14 residues. Trimming left V 0 bases short and J 0 bases short, with 7 bases between. The germline gives CDR1 SGHKS, CDR2 YYEKEE (reference sequence). DNA for the CDR3: TGTGCCAGCAGCTTGGGCGGAGTCTCCTACGAGCAGTACTTC. This gives the protein CASSLGGVSYEQYF.

This sequence joins TRBV5-1 and TRBJ2-1; 9 bases are a match to TRBD2. This CDR3 has 16 residues. The ends lost 4 bases at V and 2 bases at J; junction bases unmatched: 7. Germline lookup yields CDR1 SGHRS and CDR2 YFSETQ. The CDR3 nucleotides are TGCGCCAGCAGCGGCAAAAGCGGGAGGACCTACAATGAGCAGTTCTTC. The encoded protein is CASSGKSGRTYNEQFF.

The chain links TRBV7-9 to TRBJ1-3; no clear D gene. The V gene's germline CDR1 is SEHNR and CDR2 FQNEAQ (reference sequence). The CDR3 is made up of 14 amino acids. V was clipped by 6 bases and J by 1 base, with 10 bases between them. In nucleotides, the CDR3 is TGTGCCAGCAGGCCCGGGATTTCTGGAAACACCATATATTTT. Translated: CASRPGISGNTIYF.

The chain employs TRBV19 and TRBJ2-7, with 11 bases fitting TRBD1. CDR3 length: 14 amino acids. CDR1 and CDR2 (germline): LNHDA, SQIVND (reference sequence). J was trimmed by 2 bases and V by 8 bases; bases with no gene match: 5. CDR3 loop: CASSPGQGAYEQYF. Written as DNA, the CDR3 is TGTGCCAGTTCCCCGGGACAGGGGGCCTACGAGCAGTACTTC.

The CDR3 nucleotides are TGCGCCAGCAGCTACAACTTGGGACAGGCTGGCGTAGGTACGCAGTATTTT. This gives the protein CASSYNLGQAGVGTQYF. This rearrangement joins TRBV5-1 to TRBJ2-3, with 8 bases aligning to TRBD1. V lost 3 bases, J lost 8 bases, and 17 bases stayed unmatched. CDR1 is SGHRS and CDR2 is YFSETQ in the germline V gene. This CDR3 is 17 amino acids long. Full variable domain (missing parts from reference TRBV5-1 and TRBJ2-3): KAGVTQTPRYLIKTRGQQVTLSCSPISGHRSVSWYQQTPGQGLQFLFEYFSETQRNKGNFPGRFSGRQFSNSRSEMNVSTLELGDSALYLCASSYNLGQAGVGTQYFGPGTRLTVL.

The rearrangement links TRBV12-3 or TRBV12-4 to TRBJ1-2; D possibly corresponds to TRBD1 (5 bases). V lost 2 bases, J lost 6 bases, and 10 bases lay in between. The CDR3 spans 13 residues. CDR3 in DNA: TGTGCCAGCAGTTTACAACAGGTTAATGGCTACACCTTC. Protein product: CASSLQQVNGYTF.